Presented here are 15 T cell receptor beta chains from one specimen sequenced in a study of T cell changes during pregnancy in multiple sclerosis. Assay: immunoSEQ multiplex PCR; the TCRdb copy retains only in-frame clones and omits some. The profile shows 35,000 or so clones, about nine tenths of them singletons. The starting material was CD4+ T cells from peripheral blood mononuclear cells, obtained before pregnancy. The receptors originated from a female donor with multiple sclerosis, enrolled in a pregnancy study.

The V call is TRBV2, the J call TRBJ2-7; TRBD2 agrees at 10 bases. J was trimmed by 0 bases and V by 7 bases; bases with no gene match: 9. This CDR3 has 16 amino acids. Germline values: CDR1 SNHLY, CDR2 FYNNEI. The CDR3 DNA sequence: TGTGCCAGCAATCCCCTAGCGGGAGCCTTCTCCTACGAGCAGTACTTC. It is translated as CASNPLAGAFSYEQYF.

The chain has TRBV5-6 and TRBJ1-1, with a possible D match to TRBD1 (5 bases). The CDR3 extends over 13 amino acids. Germline CDR1 SGHDT, CDR2 YYEEEE. Deletions cut 5 bases from V and 5 bases from J, with 13 bases between. The CDR3 spells CASSFRRGTEAFF. As DNA, the CDR3 is TGTGCCAGCAGTTTCCGACGGGGGACTGAAGCTTTCTTT.

The chain carries TRBV28 and TRBJ1-5; D gene uncertain. The CDR3 sequence is 14 residues long. CDR1 and CDR2 (germline): MDHEN, SYDVKM. Between the trimmed V and J ends, which lost 6 bases and 1 base, there was a span of 10 bases. For the CDR3, the DNA is TGTGCCAGCAGAAGCTCGGGAAGCAATCAGCCCCAGCATTTT. This encodes CASRSSGSNQPQHF.

The rearrangement joins TRBV7-9 to TRBJ2-1, with 10 positions matching TRBD2. The germline gives CDR1 SEHNR, CDR2 FQNEAQ (reference sequence). The CDR3 runs to 19 residues. V dropped 1 base and J dropped 2; count of bases not matched to a gene: 11. The CDR3 DNA reads as TGTGCCAGCAGCTTAGAGCGGACTAGCGGCACGCAAACCTACAATGAGCAGTTCTTC. It translates to CASSLERTSGTQTYNEQFF. Full variable domain (rest looked up from reference TRBV7-9 and TRBJ2-1): DTGVSQNPRHKITKRGQNVTFRCDPISEHNRLYWYRQTLGQGPEFLTYFQNEAQLEKSRLLSDRFSAERPKGSFSTLEIQRTEQGDSAMYLCASSLERTSGTQTYNEQFFGPGTRLTVL.

This clone was counted only a few times. The rearrangement joins TRBV6-1 to TRBJ2-1, with 12 bases identical to TRBD2. Germline CDR1 reads MNHNS; CDR2 reads SASEGT. The CDR3 is made up of 15 amino acids. V lost 2 bases to trimming and J lost 9 bases; unmatched junction nucleotides: 5. CDR3 region: CASSETLAGGGEQFF. The CDR3 DNA sequence: TGTGCCAGCAGTGAAACCCTAGCGGGAGGGGGTGAGCAGTTCTTC.

The rearrangement uses TRBV11-3 and TRBJ2-2; perhaps TRBD2 as D (6 bases). V was cut by 1 base and J by 4 bases, with 10 bases left in between. Per germline, CDR1 SGHNT and CDR2 YENEEA. CDR3 length: 15 residues. The CDR3 spells CASSLGGTGTGELFF. The CDR3 nucleotides are TGTGCCAGCAGCTTAGGCGGGACGGGCACCGGGGAGCTGTTTTTT.

The chain is built from TRBV7-2 and TRBJ2-3; no definite D call. The CDR3 extends over 16 amino acids. The germline V gene encodes CDR1 SGHTA and CDR2 FQGNSA. V was pared by 2 bases and J by 0 bases, with 12 bases between. CDR3 sequence: CASSLRKSTSTDTQYF. The CDR3 DNA sequence: TGTGCCAGCAGCTTACGTAAGTCGACTAGCACAGATACGCAGTATTTT.

J is TRBJ2-1 and V is TRBV5-1, with D tentatively TRBD1 (6 bases). The CDR3 covers 14 residues. CDR1 is SGHRS, CDR2 YFSETQ, per germline. V shed 3 bases and J shed 2 bases, with 9 bases lying between them. As DNA, the CDR3 is TGCGCCAGCAGCTCGGACAGAACCTACAATGAGCAGTTCTTC. Its protein product is CASSSDRTYNEQFF.

V is TRBV19 and J is TRBJ2-7; 11 bases map to TRBD1. The CDR3 spans 14 residues. The germline V gene has CDR1 LNHDA and CDR2 SQIVND (reference sequence). J was trimmed by 6 bases and V by 3 bases; bases with no gene match: 4. CDR3 DNA: TGTGCCAGTAGTATGGGACAGGGGGTCCTCGAGCAGTACTTC. Its translation is CASSMGQGVLEQYF. Complete variable domain (other parts from reference TRBV19 and TRBJ2-7): DGGITQSPKYLFRKEGQNVTLSCEQNLNHDAMYWYRQDPGQGLRLIYYSQIVNDFQKGDIAEGYSVSREKKESFPLTVTSAQKNPTAFYLCASSMGQGVLEQYFGPGTRLTVT.

V and J are TRBV29-1 and TRBJ2-7, with 9 nucleotides matching TRBD2. The germline gives CDR1 SQVTM, CDR2 ANQGSEA. The CDR3 is made up of 16 amino acids. The ends lost 1 base at V and 5 bases at J; junction bases unmatched: 12. This CDR3 is CSVEGTIAGESNEQYF. CDR3 nucleotides: TGCAGCGTTGAAGGGACCATAGCGGGAGAGTCAAACGAGCAGTACTTC.

The rearrangement links TRBV28 to TRBJ1-2, with no clear D. Deletions cut 3 bases from V and 4 bases from J, with 6 bases between. The CDR3 contains 12 residues. Per the germline V gene, CDR1 is MDHEN and CDR2 is SYDVKM. Here the CDR3 reads CASSFVGYGYTF. Here the CDR3 DNA reads TGTGCCAGCAGTTTTGTCGGCTATGGCTACACCTTC.

The rearrangement links TRBV2 to TRBJ1-3, with TRBD1 identical over 7 bases. The junction had 5 bases not matched to a gene; V was cut back by 6 bases and J by 0 bases. Germline V gene sequence: CDR1 SNHLY, CDR2 FYNNEI. The CDR3 runs 15 residues. The CDR3 region has the DNA TGTGCCAGCAGGAGAGACAGGGACTCTGGAAACACCATATATTTT. Translation: CASRRDRDSGNTIYF.

The V and J genes are TRBV5-1 and TRBJ1-2; D is uncertain. The V and J ends lost 5 bases and 4 bases respectively, with 15 bases between them. The CDR3 loop spans 14 amino acids. Germline CDR1 and CDR2: SGHRS and YFSETQ. The CDR3 nucleotides read TGCGCCAGCAGAAATGGAACACAGATCTATGGCTACACCTTC. This translates into CASRNGTQIYGYTF.

This sequence joins TRBV5-1 and TRBJ1-1; a weak D match, TRBD1 (5 bases). This CDR3 contains 15 residues. With 0 bases removed from V and 5 bases from J, the gap between germline ends came to 14 bases. The germline CDR1 and CDR2 sequences are SGHRS and YFSETQ. The CDR3 bases are TGCGCCAGCAGCTTGGGTGAGCTCCGGGGGACTGAAGCTTTCTTT. It translates to CASSLGELRGTEAFF.

The CDR3 loop reads CASSPRTNRGPNTEAFF. CDR3 in DNA: TGTGCCAGTAGTCCTCGCACCAACAGGGGCCCGAACACTGAAGCTTTCTTT. The gene calls are TRBV19 and TRBJ1-1; 7 positions match TRBD1. The V gene end was trimmed by 5 bases and the J gene end by 1 base; junction bases not matched to a gene: 13. The CDR3 totals 17 residues. The germline CDR1 and CDR2 sequences are LNHDA and SQIVND (reference sequence).